The rows below give T cell receptor beta chains drawn from one sample of a study of shared clonotypes between healthy human individuals. The protocol was immunoSEQ multiplex PCR, while the TCRdb copy is restricted to in-frame clones and leaves out a portion. The data contain some 690,000 clones, around 90% of them singletons. Material for sequencing was memory CD8+ T cells from PBMCs. These receptors all stem from a man aged 18 to 29 in good health. Some clones in this sample may be carry-over from other donors' samples. Both conserved end residues are part of each CDR3. D genes are given only for firm matches. Clone size is stated in some rows and not others, as once, few, many or a class when expanded.

>TRBJ1-5|NA|TRBV7-9|NA
TGTGCCAGCAGCTACGGGATGGCGGGCGGCAATCAGCCCCAGCATTTT
CASSYGMAGGNQPQHF
>TRBJ2-1|NA|TRBV7-6|TRBD2
TGTGCCAGCAGCGAGGCGGGAGGTCACAATGAGCAGTTCTTC
CASSEAGGHNEQFF
>TRBJ1-2|NA|TRBV19|TRBD1
TGTGCCAGTAATTCTTGGGACAGGCTTAACTATGGCTACACCTTC
CASNSWDRLNYGYTF
>TRBJ2-5|few|TRBV27|NA
TGTGCCAGCAGTTTATTCGGTCAAGAGACCCAGTACTTC
CASSLFGQETQYF
>TRBJ1-5|few|TRBV29-1|NA
TGCAGCGTTGGGACCCATAAGGAGCCCCAGCATTTT
CSVGTHKEPQHF
>TRBJ1-2|NA|TRBV30|NA
TGTGCCTGGAGGGAGGCAGGGGCACATGGCTACACCTTC
CAWREAGAHGYTF
>TRBJ1-2|NA|TRBV4-3|NA
TGCGCCAGCAGCCAAGATATAGGGAAGGGCTATGGCTACACCTTC
CASSQDIGKGYGYTF
>TRBJ2-3|NA|TRBV9|NA
TGTGCCAGCAGCGCCCGGGCCCTGACAGATACGCAGTATTTT
CASSARALTDTQYF
>TRBJ2-4|NA|TRBV28|NA
TGTGCCAGCCGCCCTGGGCAGGGCAGAAACATTCAGTACTTC
CASRPGQGRNIQYF
>TRBJ2-7|NA|TRBV7-9|NA
TGTGCCAGCAGCTTAGTGGTCTCCTACGAGCAGTACTTC
CASSLVVSYEQYF
>TRBJ1-1|NA|TRBV4-3|TRBD1
TGCGCCAGCAGCCCGGGACAGGTTTCCATCACTGAAGCTTTCTTT
CASSPGQVSITEAFF
>TRBJ1-2|NA|TRBV6-6|NA
TGTGCCAGCACCCTCGGGGCAGGCACTAACTATGGCTACACCTTC
CASTLGAGTNYGYTF
>TRBJ2-3|NA|TRBV18|NA
TGTGCCAGCTCACCAGAAATCAGAGGGGATACGCAGTATTTT
CASSPEIRGDTQYF
>TRBJ2-3|NA|TRBV2|TRBD2
TGTGCCAGCGAACTAGCGGGAGGTCGGACAGATACGCAGTATTTT
CASELAGGRTDTQYF
>TRBJ2-3|NA|TRBV7-9|NA
TGTGCCAGCAGCTTAAGTGGCCGGGTGACAGATACGCAGTATTTT
CASSLSGRVTDTQYF
>TRBJ2-5|once|TRBV11-2|NA
TGTGCCAGCAGCCGCGGGGATCAAGAGACCCAGTACTTC
CASSRGDQETQYF
>TRBJ2-3|NA|TRBV7-9|NA
TGTGCCAGCAGCACCGGGGGAGGCAAGGATACGCAGTATTTT
CASSTGGGKDTQYF
>TRBJ2-3|NA|TRBV7-9|NA
TGTGCCAGCAGCCTTGGACGAGATACGCAGTATTTT
CASSLGRDTQYF
>TRBJ1-4|NA|TRBV9|TRBD1
TGTGCCAGCAGCGTAGAGGGACAGGGGCTGGGGGCAGAAAAACTGTTTTTT
CASSVEGQGLGAEKLFF
>TRBJ2-7|NA|TRBV6-1|TRBD1
TGTGCCAGCAGTGAAGCCTGGGACAGCCCCTACGAGCAGTACTTC
CASSEAWDSPYEQYF
>TRBJ2-7|once|TRBV29-1|NA
TGCAGCGTCGGTCGCGGTTACGAGCAGTACTTC
CSVGRGYEQYF
>TRBJ1-2|NA|TRBV2|NA
TGTGCCAGCAGCACCGGGACGGACTATGGCTACACCTTC
CASSTGTDYGYTF
>TRBJ2-2|NA|TRBV7-9|NA
TGTGCCAGCAGCTTAGAGGCGGGACGGGAGCTGTTTTTT
CASSLEAGRELFF
>TRBJ2-2|NA|TRBV4-1|NA
TGCGCCAGCAGCCAATCACAGGGTTACGGGGAGCTGTTTTTT
CASSQSQGYGELFF
>TRBJ1-1|once|TRBV7-9|NA
TGTGCCAGCAGCTCCTTAGGGTTTAACACTGAAGCTTTCTTT
CASSSLGFNTEAFF
>TRBJ2-3|NA|TRBV28|NA
TGTGCCAGCAGCCCCCTCGCCACCACAGATACGCAGTATTTT
CASSPLATTDTQYF
>TRBJ2-7|NA|TRBV27|NA
TGTGCCAGCAGTTTGTCGCTAGACTGGAACGAGCAGTACTTC
CASSLSLDWNEQYF
>TRBJ2-3|NA|TRBV6-1|NA
TGTGCCAGCAGAGCCGGGACCCATTCGGACTATACGCAGTATTTT
CASRAGTHSDYTQYF
>TRBJ1-1|NA|TRBV15|NA
TGTGCCACCAGCAGAAACCGGGGCCTGAACACTGAAGCTTTCTTT
CATSRNRGLNTEAFF
>TRBJ2-5|NA|TRBV11-2|NA
TGTGCCAGCAGCTTAGATCGGGGCTCCCAAGAGACCCAGTACTTC
CASSLDRGSQETQYF
>TRBJ1-5|many|TRBV28|NA
TGTGCCAGCAGTTTAGGAGGGTTCGATCAGCCCCAGCATTTT
CASSLGGFDQPQHF
>TRBJ2-3|NA|TRBV5-1|TRBD2
TGCGCCAGCAGCCCTGGCCTCCTAGCGGGGCCTGACACAGATACGCAGTATTTT
CASSPGLLAGPDTDTQYF
>TRBJ2-1|NA|TRBV29-1|NA
TGCAGCCGCGGCGGATTTGGGAATGAGCAGTTCTTC
CSRGGFGNEQFF
>TRBJ2-3|NA|TRBV28|NA
TGTGCCAGCATAGAGTCGTACACAGATACGCAGTATTTT
CASIESYTDTQYF
>TRBJ1-1|NA|TRBV28|NA
TGTGCCAGTAATCGATACCTACTGGACGGTGCTGAAGCTTTCTTT
CASNRYLLDGAEAFF
>TRBJ2-2|NA|TRBV9|TRBD2
TGTGCCAGCAGCCCCCCCAGGGGGACTAGCCCCACCGGGGAGCTGTTTTTT
CASSPPRGTSPTGELFF
>TRBJ2-7|once|TRBV6-1|TRBD2
TGTGCCAGCAGTGAAGCATCGGGAGGCTTTTACGAGCAGTACTTC
CASSEASGGFYEQYF
>TRBJ2-4|NA|TRBV7-8|TRBD1
TGTGCCAGCAGCTTAGCTCGGGGACAGGGGGCCCTAGCCAAAAACATTCAGTACTTC
CASSLARGQGALAKNIQYF
>TRBJ2-4|NA|TRBV7-9|NA
TGTGCCAGCAGCCCTAAAGGGCAGGGACCAATAGCCAAAAACATTCAGTACTTC
CASSPKGQGPIAKNIQYF
>TRBJ2-2|NA|TRBV6-4|NA
TGTGCCAGCAGTGATGAAGGAGAAGCGAACACCGGGGAGCTGTTTTTT
CASSDEGEANTGELFF
>TRBJ1-1|NA|TRBV28|TRBD1
TGTGCCAGCAGTCTACCGGGACAGGACATGAACACTGAAGCTTTCTTT
CASSLPGQDMNTEAFF
>TRBJ1-1|NA|TRBV2|NA
TGTGCCAGCAGTAGCTGGGAGAACACTGAAGCTTTCTTT
CASSSWENTEAFF
>TRBJ1-1|few|TRBV18|NA
TGTGCCAGCTCACCTGGCAACACTGAAGCTTTCTTT
CASSPGNTEAFF
>TRBJ2-7|NA|TRBV5-4|NA
TGTGCCAGCAGCTTGGAGGGGGACCTCTACGAGCAGTACTTC
CASSLEGDLYEQYF
>TRBJ2-3|NA|TRBV4-3|TRBD2
TGCGCCAGCAGCCAAGATCGTACGGCGGGAGGGCCAGAAGTCTCAGATACGCAGTATTTT
CASSQDRTAGGPEVSDTQYF
>TRBJ2-5|NA|TRBV18|TRBD1
TGTGCCAGCTCACCCTTGGGACAGATTCAAGAGACCCAGTACTTC
CASSPLGQIQETQYF